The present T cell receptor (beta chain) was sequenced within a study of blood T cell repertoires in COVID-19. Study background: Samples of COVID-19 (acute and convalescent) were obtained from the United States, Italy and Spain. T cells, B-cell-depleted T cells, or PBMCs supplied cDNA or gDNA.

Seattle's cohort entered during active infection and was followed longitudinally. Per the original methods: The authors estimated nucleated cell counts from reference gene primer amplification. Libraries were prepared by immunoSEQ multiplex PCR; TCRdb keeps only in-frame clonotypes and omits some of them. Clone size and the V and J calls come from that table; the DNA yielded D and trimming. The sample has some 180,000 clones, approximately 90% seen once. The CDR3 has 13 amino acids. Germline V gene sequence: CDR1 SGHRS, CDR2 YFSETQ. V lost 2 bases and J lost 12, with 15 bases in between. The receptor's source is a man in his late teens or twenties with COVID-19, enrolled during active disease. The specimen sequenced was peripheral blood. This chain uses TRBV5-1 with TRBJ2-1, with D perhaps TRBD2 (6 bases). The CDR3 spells CASSFRTGVGQFF. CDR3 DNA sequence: TGCGCCAGCAGCTTTCGGACGGGAGTCGGGCAGTTCTTC. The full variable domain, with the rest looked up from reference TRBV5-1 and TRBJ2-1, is KAGVTQTPRYLIKTRGQQVTLSCSPISGHRSVSWYQQTPGQGLQFLFEYFSETQRNKGNFPGRFSGRQFSNSRSEMNVSTLELGDSALYLCASSFRTGVGQFFGPGTRLTVL.